The 14 T cell receptor beta chains in this list originate from one sample, sequenced in a study of blood T cell repertoires in COVID-19. Assay: immunoSEQ multiplex PCR; the TCRdb copy retains only in-frame clones and omits some. The sample shows some 490,000 clones, around nine tenths of them seen only once. Sequences were obtained from PBMCs or T cells enriched from blood (not recorded which). The receptors stem from a woman aged 60-75 years who had recovered from COVID-19.

The chain employs TRBV3-1 (or the pseudogene TRBV3-2) and TRBJ1-2, with D unclear. The CDR3 runs to 14 residues. Germline assignment: CDR1 LGHDT and CDR2 YNNKEL (reference sequence). V dropped 0 bases and J dropped 3 bases, with 8 bases sitting between them. CDR3 residues: CASSQDRLYYGYTF. The CDR3 DNA reads TGTGCCAGCAGCCAAGATCGCCTATACTATGGCTACACCTTC.

This clone was detected only a few times. The V gene is TRBV6-6, the J gene TRBJ1-5, with D perhaps matching TRBD1 (5 bases). Germline V gene data show CDR1 as MNHNY and CDR2 as SVGAGI (reference sequence). The V and J ends lost 7 bases and 6 bases respectively, with 13 bases between them. There are 13 residues in the CDR3. The CDR3 reads CASTRDRSQPQHF. The CDR3 region has the DNA TGTGCCAGCACCCGAGACAGATCTCAGCCCCAGCATTTT.

V and J are TRBV3-1 (or the pseudogene TRBV3-2) and TRBJ1-1; no clear D gene. The length of the CDR3 is 18 residues. Per germline, CDR1 LGHDT and CDR2 YNNKEL (reference sequence). The V and J ends lost 0 bases and 0 bases respectively, with 17 bases between them. CDR3 in DNA: TGTGCCAGCAGCCAAGAATCGGTTGACACTTACATGAACACTGAAGCTTTCTTT. Encoded protein: CASSQESVDTYMNTEAFF.

The gene calls are TRBV6-4 and TRBJ2-6, with a weak D call TRBD1 (6 bases). The length of the CDR3 is 19 residues. Germline CDR1 MRHNA, CDR2 SNTAGT. V was shortened by 3 bases and J by 4 bases, with 22 bases between the two germline ends. The CDR3 DNA sequence: TGTGCCAGCAGTGATGTCCCGGACAGCGGAGGTGTGGGGGCCAACGTCCTGACTTTC. It codes for CASSDVPDSGGVGANVLTF.

This chain links TRBV10-2 with TRBJ2-7; D perhaps matches TRBD1 (6 bases). V gave up 6 bases and J gave up 6 bases, with 21 bases separating them. Germline-derived CDR1 and CDR2 are WSHSY and SAAADI. The CDR3 loop spans 15 amino acids. CDR3 sequence: CASRVGSAGVPEQYF. The CDR3 DNA reads TGCGCCAGCAGGGTGGGGTCGGCAGGGGTTCCCGAGCAGTACTTC.

V usage is TRBV7-2 and J usage is TRBJ2-7; 7 bases fit TRBD2. J lost 3 bases, V lost 5 bases, and 7 bases had no gene match. This CDR3 comprises 14 residues. CDR1 SGHTA and CDR2 FQGNSA come from the germline V gene. The CDR3 DNA reads TGTGCCAGCAGCCATGGCGGCGGGGGCTACGAGCAGTACTTC. It specifies CASSHGGGGYEQYF.

V gene TRBV24-1 combines with J gene TRBJ2-1; D perhaps matches TRBD1 (5 bases). Trimming shortened V by 3 bases and J by 9 bases, and 5 bases separated the two germline ends. The CDR3 loop spans 11 amino acids. Germline values: CDR1 KGHDR, CDR2 SFDVKD. CDR3: CATSDQGEQFF. As DNA, the CDR3 is TGTGCCACCAGTGATCAGGGTGAGCAGTTCTTC.

The chain uses TRBV3-1 (or the pseudogene TRBV3-2) and TRBJ2-1; D remains unclear. V was clipped by 2 bases and J by 12 bases, with 11 bases between them. This CDR3 contains 12 residues. CDR1 is LGHDT and CDR2 is YNNKEL in the germline V gene (reference sequence). The CDR3 DNA reads as TGTGCCAGCAGCCAAAACAGCCTGGGGCAGTTCTTC. Its protein is CASSQNSLGQFF.

The CDR3 region has the DNA TGTGCCAGCAGGACTCCCTATTCCCCAGCGGGGGGCACAGATACGCAGTATTTT. This translates into CASRTPYSPAGGTDTQYF. The chain recombines TRBV2 with TRBJ2-3, with 8 positions matching TRBD2. V was clipped by 6 bases and J by 1 base; unmatched bases: 15. Germline V lookup: CDR1 SNHLY, CDR2 FYNNEI. CDR3 size: 18 residues.

The V gene is TRBV5-1, the J gene TRBJ2-2; 9 nucleotides align to TRBD2. The CDR3 consists of 16 residues. The trim removed 1 base at V and 2 bases at J, leaving 3 bases unmatched. Germline V lookup: CDR1 SGHRS, CDR2 YFSETQ. Here the CDR3 DNA reads TGCGCCAGCAGCTTGCGGACTAGCGCCAACACCGGGGAGCTGTTTTTT. It codes for CASSLRTSANTGELFF.

The CDR3 loop is CASSQFAGQDYTEAFF. In DNA form, the CDR3 reads TGCGCCAGCAGTCAGTTCGCGGGGCAGGACTACACTGAAGCTTTCTTT. This chain uses TRBV5-1 with TRBJ1-1, with D perhaps matching TRBD1 (5 bases). The CDR3 consists of 16 residues. Germline V lookup: CDR1 SGHRS, CDR2 YFSETQ. V was pared by 5 bases and J by 3 bases, with 20 bases between.

The chain combines TRBV18 with TRBJ2-6, with a tentative D call TRBD1 (5 bases). V was trimmed by 5 bases and J by 0 bases, leaving 17 bases between them. This CDR3 region has 18 residues. CDR1 KGHSH and CDR2 LQKENI come from the germline V gene. The CDR3 is CASSSSVGVYSGANVLTF. The CDR3 nucleotides read TGTGCCAGCTCATCAAGCGTAGGGGTATACTCTGGGGCCAACGTCCTGACTTTC.

The rearrangement links TRBV6-5 to TRBJ1-2; 7 bases map to TRBD1. CDR1 MNHEY and CDR2 SVGAGI come from the germline V gene. The CDR3 runs to 13 residues. V was pared by 4 bases and J by 5 bases, with 4 bases of the junction left unmatched. This CDR3 reads CASSSAGQYGYTF. The CDR3 nucleotides are TGTGCCAGCAGTTCCGCGGGACAGTATGGCTACACCTTC.

This chain uses TRBV7-6 with TRBJ2-7; tentatively, D is TRBD2 (7 bases). Looked up from germline, CDR1 is SGHVS and CDR2 is FNYEAQ. Trimming pared 2 bases from V and 6 bases from J, leaving 14 bases between. This CDR3 is 14 amino acids long. The CDR3 region has the DNA TGTGCCAGCAGCTTAAACGGGGGGCCCCTCGAGCAGTACGTC. Amino acids: CASSLNGGPLEQYV.